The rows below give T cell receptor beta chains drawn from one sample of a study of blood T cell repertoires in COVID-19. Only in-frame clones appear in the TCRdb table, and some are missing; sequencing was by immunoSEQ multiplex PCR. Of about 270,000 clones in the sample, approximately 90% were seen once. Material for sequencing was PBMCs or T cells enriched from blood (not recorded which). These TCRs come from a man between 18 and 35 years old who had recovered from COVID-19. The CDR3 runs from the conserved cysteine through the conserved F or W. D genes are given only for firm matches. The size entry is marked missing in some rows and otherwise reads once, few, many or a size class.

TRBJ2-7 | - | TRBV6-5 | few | CASSLHTGYEQYF | TGTGCCAGCAGTTTACATACAGGGTACGAGCAGTACTTC
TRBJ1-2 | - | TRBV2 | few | CASSEGHRYGYTF | TGTGCCAGCAGTGAGGGACACCGCTATGGCTACACCTTC
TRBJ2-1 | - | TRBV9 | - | CASSVGGGTYNEQFF | TGTGCCAGCAGCGTAGGTGGCGGGACCTACAATGAGCAGTTCTTC
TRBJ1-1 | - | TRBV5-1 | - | CASSLGVRGQNTEAFF | TGCGCCAGCAGCTTGGGCGTCAGGGGACAGAACACTGAAGCTTTCTTT
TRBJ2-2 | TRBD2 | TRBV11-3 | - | CASSPRTSGSLTGELFF | TGTGCCAGCAGCCCCCGGACTAGCGGGAGCTTGACCGGGGAGCTGTTTTTT
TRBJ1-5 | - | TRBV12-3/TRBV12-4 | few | CASSLDNNQPQHF | TGTGCCAGCAGTTTGGACAACAATCAGCCCCAGCATTTT
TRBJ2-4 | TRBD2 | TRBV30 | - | CARSAGRDLNIQYF | TGTGCCCGATCCGCAGGGAGGGACCTAAACATTCAGTACTTC
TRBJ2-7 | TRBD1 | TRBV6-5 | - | CASSYSGTGFYEQYF | TGTGCCAGCAGTTACTCTGGGACAGGGTTCTACGAGCAGTACTTC
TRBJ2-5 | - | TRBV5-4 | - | CASSKARESQETQYF | TGTGCCAGCAGCAAGGCTCGGGAATCCCAAGAGACCCAGTACTTC
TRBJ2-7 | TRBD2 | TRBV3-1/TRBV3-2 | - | CASSQGTSVRGEQYF | TGTGCCAGCAGCCAAGGGACTAGCGTCAGGGGCGAGCAGTACTTC
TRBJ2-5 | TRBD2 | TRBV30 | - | CAWSSGGALETQYF | TGTGCCTGGTCGAGCGGGGGGGCCTTAGAGACCCAGTACTTC
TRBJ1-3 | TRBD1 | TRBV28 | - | CASSGTGISGNTIYF | TGTGCCAGCAGCGGGACAGGCATCTCTGGAAACACCATATATTTT
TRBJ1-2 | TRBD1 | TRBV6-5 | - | CASRATGVYGYTF | TGTGCCAGCAGAGCGACAGGGGTGTATGGCTACACCTTC
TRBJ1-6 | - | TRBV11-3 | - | CASSLDQGGSSYNSPLHF | TGTGCCAGCAGCTTAGATCAAGGGGGTAGCTCCTATAATTCACCCCTCCACTTT
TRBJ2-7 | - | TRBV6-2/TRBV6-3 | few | CASSAVTYEQYF | TGTGCCAGCAGCGCAGTGACCTACGAGCAGTACTTC
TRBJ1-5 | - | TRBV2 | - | CASSEGQSPNQPQHF | TGTGCCAGCAGTGAGGGGCAGTCCCCCAATCAGCCCCAGCATTTT
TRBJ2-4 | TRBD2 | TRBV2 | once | CASSDRGGQNIQYF | TGTGCCAGCAGTGACCGGGGGGGCCAAAACATTCAGTACTTC
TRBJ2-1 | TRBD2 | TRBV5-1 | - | CASSTGLANEQFF | TGCGCCAGCAGTACGGGACTAGCAAATGAGCAGTTCTTC
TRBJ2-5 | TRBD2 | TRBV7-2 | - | CASSDRTSGGETQYF | TGTGCCAGCAGCGACCGGACTAGCGGGGGTGAGACCCAGTACTTC
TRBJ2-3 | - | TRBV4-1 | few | CASSQVAFTGSVTQYF | TGCGCCAGCAGCCAAGTCGCCTTTACCGGCAGCGTGACGCAGTATTTT
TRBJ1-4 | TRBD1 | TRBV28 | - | CASRPLGQGALGLEKLFF | TGTGCCAGCAGACCCTTAGGGCAGGGGGCGCTCGGATTGGAAAAACTGTTTTTT
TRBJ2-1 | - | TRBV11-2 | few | CASSLVAVPGTNEQFF | TGTGCCAGCAGCTTAGTAGCGGTCCCGGGGACCAATGAGCAGTTCTTC
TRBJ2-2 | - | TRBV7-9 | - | CASSLGRETGELFF | TGTGCCAGCAGCTTAGGCCGGGAGACCGGGGAGCTGTTTTTT
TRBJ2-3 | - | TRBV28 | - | CASSLWAWGEVETDTQYF | TGTGCCAGCAGTTTATGGGCTTGGGGGGAAGTTGAAACAGATACGCAGTATTTT
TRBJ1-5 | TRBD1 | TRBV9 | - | CASSESWDREVQPQHF | TGTGCCAGCAGCGAATCCTGGGACAGGGAGGTACAGCCCCAGCATTTT
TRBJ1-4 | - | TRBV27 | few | CASSFSSVLIPSGELFF | TGTGCCAGCAGTTTTAGTTCGGTGCTAATACCATCGGGGGAACTGTTTTTT
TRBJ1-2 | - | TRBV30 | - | CAWSGSGVYGYTF | TGTGCCTGGAGTGGGTCAGGGGTCTATGGCTACACCTTC
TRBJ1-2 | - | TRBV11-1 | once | CASSRLGGGYTF | TGTGCCAGCAGCCGCCTTGGAGGGGGCTACACCTTC
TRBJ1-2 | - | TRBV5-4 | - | CASSPGGGNNYGYTF | TGTGCCAGCAGCCCGGGCGGGGGAAATAACTATGGCTACACCTTC
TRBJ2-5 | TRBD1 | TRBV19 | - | CASRSGGETQYF | TGTGCCAGTAGGTCAGGGGGAGAGACCCAGTACTTC
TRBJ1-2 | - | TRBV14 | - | CASSQARAGVYGYTF | TGTGCCAGCAGCCAAGCGAGGGCAGGGGTCTATGGCTACACCTTC
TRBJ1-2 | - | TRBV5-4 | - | CASSPGEGSYGYTF | TGTGCCAGCAGCCCTGGAGAGGGCTCCTATGGCTACACCTTC
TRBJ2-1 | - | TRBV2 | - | CASSVRIYNEQFF | TGTGCCAGCAGTGTTCGTATCTACAATGAGCAGTTCTTC
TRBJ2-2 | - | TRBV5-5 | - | CASSFAGSTGELFF | TGTGCCAGCAGCTTTGCGGGGAGCACCGGGGAGCTGTTTTTT
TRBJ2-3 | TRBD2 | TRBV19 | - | CASSILAGGPTDTQYF | TGTGCCAGTAGTATTCTAGCGGGAGGCCCCACAGATACGCAGTATTTT
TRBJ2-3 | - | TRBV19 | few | CASSESRRTSTDTQYF | TGTGCCAGTAGTGAGTCCCGGAGAACTAGCACAGATACGCAGTATTTT
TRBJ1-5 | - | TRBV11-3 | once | CASSQQYAGRNQPQHF | TGTGCCAGCAGCCAACAATATGCAGGGCGCAATCAGCCCCAGCATTTT
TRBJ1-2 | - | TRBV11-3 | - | CASSIGTAGHGYTF | TGTGCCAGCAGCATAGGGACGGCAGGGCATGGCTACACCTTC
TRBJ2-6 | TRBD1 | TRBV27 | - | CASSSARDRVSGANVLTF | TGTGCCAGCAGTTCCGCCCGGGACAGGGTCTCCGGGGCCAACGTCCTGACTTTC
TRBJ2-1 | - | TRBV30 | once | CAWSVRSNNEQFF | TGTGCCTGGAGTGTACGCAGTAACAATGAGCAGTTCTTC
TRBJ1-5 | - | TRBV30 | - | CAWSGGNQPQHF | TGTGCCTGGAGTGGCGGAAATCAGCCCCAGCATTTT
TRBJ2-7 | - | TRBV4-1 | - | CASSQEQQFDVYEQYF | TGCGCCAGCAGCCAAGAGCAACAGTTCGACGTCTACGAGCAGTACTTC
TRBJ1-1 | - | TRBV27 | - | CATSSRGGVTEAFF | TGTGCCACCTCATCCCGGGGAGGCGTAACTGAAGCTTTCTTT
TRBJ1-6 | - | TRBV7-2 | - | CASSLFPRPQGVNSPLHF | TGTGCCAGCAGCTTATTTCCCCGTCCGCAGGGCGTTAATTCACCCCTCCACTTT
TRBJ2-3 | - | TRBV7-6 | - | CASSLGSVIFTRGQNTDTQYF | TGTGCCAGCAGCTTAGGCAGTGTCATTTTTACGCGGGGACAGAACACAGATACGCAGTATTTT
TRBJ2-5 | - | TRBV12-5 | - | CARLSGFRGETQYF | TGTGCTAGACTGAGTGGCTTTCGAGGAGAGACCCAGTACTTC
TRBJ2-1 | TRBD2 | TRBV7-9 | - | CASSKGLAGGPGEQFF | TGTGCCAGCAGCAAGGGACTAGCGGGAGGGCCAGGTGAGCAGTTCTTC
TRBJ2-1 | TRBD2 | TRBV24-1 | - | CATSDLSSGGTYNEQFF | TGTGCCACCAGTGATTTGTCTAGCGGAGGGACCTACAATGAGCAGTTCTTC
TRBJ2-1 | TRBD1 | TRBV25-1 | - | CASSETGTGGHEQFF | TGTGCCAGCAGTGAAACCGGGACAGGGGGACATGAGCAGTTCTTC
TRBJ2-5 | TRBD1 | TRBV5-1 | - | CASSWWTGEVMATETQYF | TGCGCCAGCAGCTGGTGGACAGGCGAGGTGATGGCGACGGAGACCCAGTACTTC
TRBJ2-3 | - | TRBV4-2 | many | CASSQPGHKDTQYF | TGTGCCAGCAGCCAGCCGGGACACAAAGATACGCAGTATTTT
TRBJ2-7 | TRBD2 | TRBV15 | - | CATSRGGEGTRKYF | TGTGCCACCAGCAGAGGGGGGGAGGGCACAAGGAAGTACTTC